The rows below give T cell receptor beta chains drawn from one sample of a study of blood T cell repertoires in COVID-19. Using immunoSEQ multiplex PCR, the repertoire was profiled, and TCRdb retains in-frame clones only, with some absent. The table shows around 110,000 clones, with approximately 80% occurring only once. Material for sequencing was peripheral blood. The receptor source for this set is a man between 65 and 80 years old with acute or convalescent COVID-19. CDR3s leave out the opening cysteine and the closing phenylalanine or tryptophan.

v_gene: TRBV6-5; len: 12; CDR3aa: ASSYRQATEKLF
v_gene: TRBV14; len: 12; CDR3aa: ASSPPGRERRPF
v_gene: TRBV6-1; len: 12; CDR3aa: ASSELAGVETQY
v_gene: TRBV7-2; len: 15; CDR3aa: ASSLVGRGRGLGELF
v_gene: TRBV7-9; len: 13; CDR3aa: ASSLGDRDEETQY
v_gene: TRBV7-6; len: 15; CDR3aa: ASSLVHGRGRTGELF
v_gene: TRBV20-1; len: 9; CDR3aa: SVVGRNEQF
v_gene: TRBV2; len: 9; CDR3aa: ASRDSYEQY
v_gene: TRBV19; len: 11; CDR3aa: ASSTGRDQPQH
v_gene: TRBV19; len: 15; CDR3aa: ASKSSPGRGHTDTQY
v_gene: TRBV19; len: 11; CDR3aa: ASSSQRDTEAF
v_gene: TRBV20-1; len: 14; CDR3aa: SASLLAGGQYNEQF
v_gene: TRBV5-4; len: 14; CDR3aa: ASSSGLAGTTGELF
v_gene: TRBV21-1; len: 15; CDR3aa: ASSNTGTVYSNQPQH
v_gene: TRBV7-3; len: 15; CDR3aa: ASSLTGLGGVLTEAF
v_gene: TRBV9; len: 11; CDR3aa: ASSVSLNTEAF
v_gene: TRBV6-5; len: 12; CDR3aa: ASRIDRVGTEAF
v_gene: TRBV5-1; len: 13; CDR3aa: ASKGTVSGQETQY
v_gene: TRBV5-1; len: 13; CDR3aa: ASSFLLTTSSQAF
v_gene: TRBV19; len: 11; CDR3aa: ASSIRENQPQH
v_gene: TRBV15; len: 13; CDR3aa: ATSRGQGGTQPQH
v_gene: TRBV2; len: 14; CDR3aa: ASSDRRLMNTGELF
v_gene: TRBV5-5; len: 14; CDR3aa: ASSLSSGGRTGELF
v_gene: TRBV9; len: 15; CDR3aa: ASSVALEGPINEKLF
v_gene: TRBV6-1; len: 14; CDR3aa: ASSDIGTGNNQPQH
v_gene: TRBV6-5; len: 11; CDR3aa: ASSYGQGDGYT
v_gene: TRBV11-3; len: 13; CDR3aa: ASSLDGAGSSEQY
v_gene: TRBV11-3; len: 14; CDR3aa: ASSPGLAGGVGGQF
v_gene: TRBV6-6; len: 13; CDR3aa: ASSYPRGQSGELF
v_gene: TRBV2; len: 12; CDR3aa: ASSEMGAKQPQH
v_gene: TRBV3-1/TRBV3-2; len: 12; CDR3aa: ASSPTGITGELF
v_gene: TRBV6-5; len: 9; CDR3aa: ASIRGDTQY
v_gene: TRBV10-3; len: 11; CDR3aa: AISGQGDHTIY
v_gene: TRBV12-5; len: 14; CDR3aa: ASGSGTGQGDNEQF
v_gene: TRBV18; len: 14; CDR3aa: ASSPTTGQEGYGYT
v_gene: TRBV5-1; len: 12; CDR3aa: ASSLGQEENIQY
v_gene: TRBV7-2; len: 13; CDR3aa: ASSLGVTHNSPLH
v_gene: TRBV4-3; len: 13; CDR3aa: ASSQDGAANQPQH
v_gene: TRBV15; len: 13; CDR3aa: ATSRDGGFGETQY
v_gene: TRBV18; len: 11; CDR3aa: ASSPRTTDTQY
v_gene: TRBV13; len: 12; CDR3aa: ASSLGDRVNEQF
v_gene: TRBV20-1; len: 12; CDR3aa: SASLQGPYNEQF